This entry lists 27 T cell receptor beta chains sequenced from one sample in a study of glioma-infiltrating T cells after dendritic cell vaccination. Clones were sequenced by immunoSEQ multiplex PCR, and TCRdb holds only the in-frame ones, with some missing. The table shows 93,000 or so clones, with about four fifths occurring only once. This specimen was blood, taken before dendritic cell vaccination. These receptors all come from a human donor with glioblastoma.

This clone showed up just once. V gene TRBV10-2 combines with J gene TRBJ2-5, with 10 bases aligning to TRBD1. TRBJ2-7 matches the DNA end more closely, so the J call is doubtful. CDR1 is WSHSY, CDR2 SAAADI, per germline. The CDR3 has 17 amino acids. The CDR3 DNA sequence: TGCGCCAGCAGTGGGGGGGGAAAGGGACAGGGGAGGTCCGAGCAGTACTTC. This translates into CASSGGGKGQGRSEQYF.

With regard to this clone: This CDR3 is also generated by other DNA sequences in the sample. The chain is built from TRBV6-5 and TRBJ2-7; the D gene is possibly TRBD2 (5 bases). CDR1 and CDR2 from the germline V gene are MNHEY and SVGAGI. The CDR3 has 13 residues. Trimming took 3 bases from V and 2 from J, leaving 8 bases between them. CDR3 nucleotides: TGTGCCAGCAGTTATGAGGGAACCTACGAGCAGTACTTC. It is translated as CASSYEGTYEQYF.

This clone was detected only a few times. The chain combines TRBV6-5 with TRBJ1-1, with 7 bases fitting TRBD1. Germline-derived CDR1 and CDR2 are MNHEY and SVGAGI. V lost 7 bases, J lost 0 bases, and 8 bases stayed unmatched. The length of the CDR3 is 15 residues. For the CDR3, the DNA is TGTGCCAGCAACCCACCGGGACAGCTGAACACTGAAGCTTTCTTT. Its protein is CASNPPGQLNTEAFF.

The CDR3 DNA is TGCAGCGTTGAAGGCCGGGTACGGGAAGCTTTCTTT. Its translation is CSVEGRVREAFF. The chain links TRBV29-1 to TRBJ1-1; D gene uncertain. Trimming removed 1 base from V and 8 bases from J, with 11 bases in between. From germline, CDR1 is SQVTM and CDR2 ANQGSEA. CDR3 length: 12 amino acids.

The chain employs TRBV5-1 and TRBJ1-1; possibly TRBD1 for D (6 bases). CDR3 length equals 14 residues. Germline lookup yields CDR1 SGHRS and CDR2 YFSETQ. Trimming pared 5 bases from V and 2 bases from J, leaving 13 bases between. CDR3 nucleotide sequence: TGCGCCAGCAGATACGGACAGCGCAACACTGAAGCTTTCTTT. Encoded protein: CASRYGQRNTEAFF.

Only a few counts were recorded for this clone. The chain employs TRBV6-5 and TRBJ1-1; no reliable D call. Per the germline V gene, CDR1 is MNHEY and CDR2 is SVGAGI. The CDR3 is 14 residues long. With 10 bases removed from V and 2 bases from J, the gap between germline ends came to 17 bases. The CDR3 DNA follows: TGTGCCACCAAGAGGGTGGGCCCTAACACTGAAGCTTTCTTT. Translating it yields CATKRVGPNTEAFF.

The CDR3: CASSYSNGGEQYF. The CDR3 DNA reads TGTGCCAGCAGTTACTCGAATGGCGGCGAGCAGTACTTC. This chain uses TRBV6-5 with TRBJ2-7; D gene unclear. The CDR3 is 13 amino acids. V was shortened by 0 bases and J by 6 bases, with 9 bases between the two germline ends. Germline values: CDR1 MNHEY, CDR2 SVGAGI.

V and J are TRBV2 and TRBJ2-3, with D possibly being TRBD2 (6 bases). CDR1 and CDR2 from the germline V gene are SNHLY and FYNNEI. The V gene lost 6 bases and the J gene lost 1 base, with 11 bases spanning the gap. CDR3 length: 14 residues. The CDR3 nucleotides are TGTGCCAGCAGAGCGGTAGCGGGCACAGATACGCAGTATTTT. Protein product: CASRAVAGTDTQYF.

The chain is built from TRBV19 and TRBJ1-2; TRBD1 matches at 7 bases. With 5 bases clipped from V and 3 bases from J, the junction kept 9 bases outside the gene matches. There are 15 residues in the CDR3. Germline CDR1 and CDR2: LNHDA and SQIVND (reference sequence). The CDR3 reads CASSSGDSLYYGYTF. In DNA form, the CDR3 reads TGTGCCAGTAGTTCGGGGGACAGTCTTTACTATGGCTACACCTTC. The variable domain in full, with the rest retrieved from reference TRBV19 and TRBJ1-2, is DGGITQSPKYLFRKEGQNVTLSCEQNLNHDAMYWYRQDPGQGLRLIYYSQIVNDFQKGDIAEGYSVSREKKESFPLTVTSAQKNPTAFYLCASSSGDSLYYGYTFGSGTRLTVV.

The DNA of the CDR3 is TGTGCCAGCAGTCGTTCTTTTAATTCACCCCTCCACTTT. This gives the protein CASSRSFNSPLHF. The chain couples TRBV2 to TRBJ1-6, with D uncertain. The CDR3 loop spans 13 amino acids. V shed 5 bases and J shed 6 bases, with 8 bases lying between them. Looked up from germline, CDR1 is SNHLY and CDR2 is FYNNEI.

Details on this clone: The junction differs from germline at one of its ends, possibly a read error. CDR3 nucleotide sequence: TGTGCCGGGGGGTCGGGACCCCTCTTT. Encoded protein: CAGGSGPLF. V is TRBV19 and J is TRBJ1-1, with a weak D call TRBD1 (5 bases). In germline, CDR1 is LNHDA, CDR2 SQIVND (reference sequence). This CDR3 is 9 amino acids long.

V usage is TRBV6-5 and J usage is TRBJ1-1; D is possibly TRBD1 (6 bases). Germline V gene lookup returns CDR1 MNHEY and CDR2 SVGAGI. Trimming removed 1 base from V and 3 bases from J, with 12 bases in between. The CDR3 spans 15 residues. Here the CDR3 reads CASSYWQGLDTEAFF. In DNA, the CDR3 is TGTGCCAGCAGTTACTGGCAGGGGCTAGACACTGAAGCTTTCTTT.

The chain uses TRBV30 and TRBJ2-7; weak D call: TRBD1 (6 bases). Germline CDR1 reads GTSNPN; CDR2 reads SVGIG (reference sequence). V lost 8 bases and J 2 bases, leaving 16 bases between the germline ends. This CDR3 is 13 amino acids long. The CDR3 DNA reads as TGTGCCCTGGACTCAGGGGAGACCTACGAGCAGTACTTC. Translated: CALDSGETYEQYF.

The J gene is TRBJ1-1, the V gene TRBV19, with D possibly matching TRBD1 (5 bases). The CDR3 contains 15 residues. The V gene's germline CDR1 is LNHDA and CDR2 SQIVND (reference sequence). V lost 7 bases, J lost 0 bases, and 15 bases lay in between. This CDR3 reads CASTIRGGVNTEAFF. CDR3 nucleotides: TGTGCCAGTACAATTAGGGGAGGAGTGAACACTGAAGCTTTCTTT.

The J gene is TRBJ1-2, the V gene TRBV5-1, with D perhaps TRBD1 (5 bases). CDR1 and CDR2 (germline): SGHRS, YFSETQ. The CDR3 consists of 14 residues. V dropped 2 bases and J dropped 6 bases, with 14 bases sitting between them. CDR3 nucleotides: TGCGCCAGCAGCTTCCGGGACTTCTACCATGGCTACACCTTC. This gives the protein CASSFRDFYHGYTF.

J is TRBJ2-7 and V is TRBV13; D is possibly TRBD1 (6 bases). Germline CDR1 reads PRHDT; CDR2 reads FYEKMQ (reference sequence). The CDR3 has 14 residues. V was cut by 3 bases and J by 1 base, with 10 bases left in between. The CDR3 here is CASSFKGVSYEQYF. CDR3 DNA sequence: TGTGCCAGCAGCTTCAAGGGGGTTTCCTACGAGCAGTACTTC.

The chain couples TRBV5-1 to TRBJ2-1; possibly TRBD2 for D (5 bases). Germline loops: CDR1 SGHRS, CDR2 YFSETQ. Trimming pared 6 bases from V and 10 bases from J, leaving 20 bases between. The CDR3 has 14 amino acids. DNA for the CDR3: TGCGCCAGCACCCTGGAGGCCAGCGATCGGGAGCAGTTCTTC. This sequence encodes CASTLEASDREQFF.

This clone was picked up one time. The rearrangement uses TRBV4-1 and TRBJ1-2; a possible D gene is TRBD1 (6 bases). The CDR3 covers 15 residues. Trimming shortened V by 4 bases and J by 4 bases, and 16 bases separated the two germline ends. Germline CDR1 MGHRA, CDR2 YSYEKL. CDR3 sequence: CASSPAGERVYGYTF. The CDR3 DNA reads TGCGCCAGCAGCCCCGCAGGGGAACGGGTCTATGGCTACACCTTC.

The CDR3 sequence: CASSPYSNQPQHF. CDR3 DNA: TGTGCCAGCAGCCCCTATAGCAATCAGCCCCAGCATTTT. The chain joins TRBV7-2 to TRBJ1-5; D gene uncertain. This CDR3 is 13 amino acids long. CDR1 and CDR2 (germline): SGHTA, FQGNSA. V was clipped by 5 bases and J by 0 bases, with 5 bases between them.

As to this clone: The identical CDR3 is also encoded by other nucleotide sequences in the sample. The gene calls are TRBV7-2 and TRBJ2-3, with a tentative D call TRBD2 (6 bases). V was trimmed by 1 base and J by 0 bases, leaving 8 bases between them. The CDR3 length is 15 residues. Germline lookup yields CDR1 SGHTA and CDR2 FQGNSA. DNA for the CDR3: TGTGCCAGCAGCTTAGACGGGGGTAGCACAGATACGCAGTATTTT. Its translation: CASSLDGGSTDTQYF.

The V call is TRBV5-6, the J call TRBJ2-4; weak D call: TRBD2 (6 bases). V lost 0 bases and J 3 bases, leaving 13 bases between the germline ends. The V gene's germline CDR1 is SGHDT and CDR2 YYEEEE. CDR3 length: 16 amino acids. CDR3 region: CASSLEAPGVKNIQYF. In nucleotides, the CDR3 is TGTGCCAGCAGCTTGGAAGCCCCGGGGGTCAAAAACATTCAGTACTTC.

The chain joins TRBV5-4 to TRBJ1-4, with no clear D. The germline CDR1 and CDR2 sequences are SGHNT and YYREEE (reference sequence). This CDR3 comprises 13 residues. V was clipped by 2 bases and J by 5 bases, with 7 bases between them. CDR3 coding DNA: TGTGCCAGCAGCTTCGAGCGGAATGAAAAACTGTTTTTT. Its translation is CASSFERNEKLFF.

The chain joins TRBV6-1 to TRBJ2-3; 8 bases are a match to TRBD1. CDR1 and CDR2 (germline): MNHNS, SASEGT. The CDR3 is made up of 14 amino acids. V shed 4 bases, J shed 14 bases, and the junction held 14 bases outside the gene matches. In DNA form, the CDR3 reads TGTGCCAGCAGTGCGACGACAGGGGAGGTCCTCGGGTATTTT. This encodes CASSATTGEVLGYF.

CDR3 coding DNA: TGCGCCAGCAGCTTGGGGCAGGGGCCTGAAGCTTTCTTT. Translated: CASSLGQGPEAFF. The chain joins TRBV5-1 to TRBJ1-1; a weak D match, TRBD1 (6 bases). Per the germline V gene, CDR1 is SGHRS and CDR2 is YFSETQ. This CDR3 has 13 residues. V was clipped by 0 bases and J by 6 bases, with 9 bases between them.

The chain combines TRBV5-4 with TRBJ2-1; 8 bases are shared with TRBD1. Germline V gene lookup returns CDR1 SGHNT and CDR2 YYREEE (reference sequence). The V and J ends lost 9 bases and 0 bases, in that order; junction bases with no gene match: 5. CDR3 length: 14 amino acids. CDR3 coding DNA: TGTGCCACCACGGGGACAGGCTCCTACAATGAGCAGTTCTTC. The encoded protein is CATTGTGSYNEQFF.

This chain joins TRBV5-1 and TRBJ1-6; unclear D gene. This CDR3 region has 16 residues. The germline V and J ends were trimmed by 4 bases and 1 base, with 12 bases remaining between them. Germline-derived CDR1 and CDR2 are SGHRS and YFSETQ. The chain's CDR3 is CASSPSRESYNSPLHF. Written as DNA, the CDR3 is TGCGCCAGCAGCCCGTCGCGAGAGTCCTATAATTCACCCCTCCACTTT. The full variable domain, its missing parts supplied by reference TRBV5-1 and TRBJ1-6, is KAGVTQTPRYLIKTRGQQVTLSCSPISGHRSVSWYQQTPGQGLQFLFEYFSETQRNKGNFPGRFSGRQFSNSRSEMNVSTLELGDSALYLCASSPSRESYNSPLHFGNGTRLTVT.

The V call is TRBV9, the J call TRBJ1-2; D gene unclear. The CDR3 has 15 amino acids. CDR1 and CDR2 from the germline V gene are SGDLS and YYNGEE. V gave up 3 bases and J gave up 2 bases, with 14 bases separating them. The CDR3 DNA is TGTGCCAGCAGCGCAGGCATCGGCATGAACTATGGCTACACCTTC. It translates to CASSAGIGMNYGYTF.